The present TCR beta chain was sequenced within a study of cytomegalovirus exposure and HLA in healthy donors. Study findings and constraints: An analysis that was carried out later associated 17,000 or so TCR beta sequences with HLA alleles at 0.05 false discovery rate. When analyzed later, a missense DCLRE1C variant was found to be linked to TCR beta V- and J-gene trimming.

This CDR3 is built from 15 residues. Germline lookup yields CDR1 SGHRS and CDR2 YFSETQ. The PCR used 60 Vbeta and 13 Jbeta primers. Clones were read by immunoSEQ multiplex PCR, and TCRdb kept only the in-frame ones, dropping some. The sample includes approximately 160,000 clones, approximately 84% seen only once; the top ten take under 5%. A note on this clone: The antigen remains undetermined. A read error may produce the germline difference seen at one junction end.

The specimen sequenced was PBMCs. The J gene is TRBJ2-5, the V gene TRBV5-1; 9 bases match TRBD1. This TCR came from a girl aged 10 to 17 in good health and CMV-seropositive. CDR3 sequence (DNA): TGCGCCAGCAGCTTAGGGACAGGGCCCGGGGAGACCCGGTACTTC. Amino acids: CASSLGTGPGETRYF.